This T cell receptor beta chain was sequenced during a study of vaccination effects on CD4 cells after COVID-19 (dated by TCRdb to between 2021 and 2023). Context from the whole study: Two doses of either the BNT162b2 or the mRNA-1273 mRNA SARS-CoV-2 vaccine were administered to participants. Cultures from other donors in the study were sequenced using the Oncomine TCR Beta short-read assay on an Illumina iSeq 100. Altogether, 10 COVID-19 convalescent patients and several SARS-CoV-2-naive healthy vaccine recipients made up the full study. SARS-CoV-2 spike-specific CD4+ TCR repertoires were compared before and after mRNA vaccination in COVID-19 convalescent patients and in infection-naive vaccine recipients.

This clone was counted only a few times. Its target antigen remains unknown. No qualities accompany the bases; no much larger clone lies one base away. In the ViraFEST assay, PBMC were stimulated with viral peptide pools, and antigen-specific CD4+ T cell clonotypes were then identified by expansion using TCR sequencing. After 10 to 11 days of culture, CD4+ T cells were isolated with the EasySep CD4+ T cell isolation kit. The absence of prior SARS-CoV-2 infection in healthy vaccine recipients was confirmed by negative nucleocapsid antibodies before and after vaccination. Some 2 million PBMC per well were cultured in IMDM with roughly 5% human AB serum, about 9.4 IU/ml IL-2 and gentamicin, plus 10 ug/ml peptides. On days 3 and 7, half of the culture medium was replaced with fresh IL-2-containing medium. Unless otherwise noted, each peptide stimulation condition was cultured in triplicate wells. Using Ficoll-Paque Plus gradient centrifugation, PBMC were separated from whole blood and then either used fresh or cryopreserved at -140C. The overlapping peptide pools covered the spike proteins of SARS-CoV-2 as well as those of the common cold coronaviruses HCoV-NL63, HCoV-OC43 and HCoV-229E. The QIAamp micro DNA kit was used to extract genomic DNA from the cultured CD4+ T cells.

Receptor amplification or capture employed the immunoSEQ multiplex PCR assay. DNA from the CD4+ T cells that had been cultured and isolated underwent TCR beta CDR3 sequencing. In the authors' own workflow: The analysis removed non-productive TCR sequences, trimmed reads to the CDR3 region, and retained only CDR3s that were 7 or more amino acids long. Antigen-specific clonotypes were identified with the MANAFEST web app by comparing expansion in peptide wells against reference cultures. To be called positive, a clone needed expansion at FDR<0.05 compared with the reference and with all other wells, an odds ratio greater than 5, and a frequency greater than 0.1% in two replicate wells. A clonotype was called cross-reactive if it was significantly expanded both in SARS-CoV-2 spike wells and in at least one common cold coronavirus spike condition. Levenshtein distance calculated with the stringdist R package was used to assess CDR3 similarity, and unrooted trees were constructed with ape in R 3.6.1. The table was pulled from immuneACCESS by TCRdb, which kept in-frame rearrangements only. Such tables lose some clones; where checked, under half of the loss comes from unresolved V genes, and the rest has no known cause. V, J and clone size reflect that table, while D and trimming were determined from the DNA. The table for this sample lists about 79,000 clones; roughly 74% of them were counted only once. The ten top clones hold roughly 1.7% of the sample.

Trimming leaves V shorter by 1 base and J shorter by 4 bases, with the junction holding 0 bases beyond the gene matches. Reading from cysteine to phenylalanine, the CDR3 counts 13 amino acids. Kept here is only the CDR3 DNA, which spans 39 bases and is read in frame from base 1. In the germline V gene (reference sequence), CDR1 corresponds to LGHDT and CDR2 to YNNKEL. General findings and caveats noted by the study authors: In healthy vaccine recipients, vaccine-induced clones were almost all SARS-CoV-2 mono-reactive, with only 1 of 255 being cross-reactive with common cold coronaviruses. At late post-vaccination timepoints, both infection-induced and vaccine-induced clones showed marked clonal contraction, consistent with waning T cell responses. Only a small number of convalescent patients were included, and no early post-infection timepoints were available, which limited the study.

This chain joins TRBV3-1 (or the pseudogene TRBV3-2) to TRBJ1-2, and TRBD1 aligns with 7 junction nucleotides. The specimen comprised CD4+ T cells from PBMCs cultured with HCoV-229E spike peptides, sampled before COVID-19 vaccination. What the cell subset or site label conveys for this sample: HCoV-229E spike overlapping peptide pool stimulation. This clonotype was sampled from a human donor who received a COVID-19 vaccine. DNA sequence: TGTGCCAGCAGCCAAGGGACAGGCTATGGCTACACCTTC. It is translated as CASSQGTGYGYTF.